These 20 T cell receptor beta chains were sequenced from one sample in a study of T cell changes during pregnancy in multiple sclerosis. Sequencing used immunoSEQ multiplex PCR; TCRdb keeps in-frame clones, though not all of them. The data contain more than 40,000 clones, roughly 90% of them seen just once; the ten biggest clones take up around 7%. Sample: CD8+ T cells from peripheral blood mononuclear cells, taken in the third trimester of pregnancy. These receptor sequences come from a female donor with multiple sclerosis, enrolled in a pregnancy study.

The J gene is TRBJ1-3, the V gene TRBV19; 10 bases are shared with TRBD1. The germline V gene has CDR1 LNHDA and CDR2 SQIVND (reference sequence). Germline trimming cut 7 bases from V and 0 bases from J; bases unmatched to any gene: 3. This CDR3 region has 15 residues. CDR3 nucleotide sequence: TGTGCCAGTATGGACAGGGGGGACTCTGGAAACACCATATATTTT. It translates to CASMDRGDSGNTIYF.

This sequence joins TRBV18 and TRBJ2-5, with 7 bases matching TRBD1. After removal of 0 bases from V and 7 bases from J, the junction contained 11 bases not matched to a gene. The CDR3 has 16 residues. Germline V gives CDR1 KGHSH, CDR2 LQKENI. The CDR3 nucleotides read TGTGCCAGCTCACCACCTATTGACAGGGTGACAGGGACCCAGTACTTC. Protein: CASSPPIDRVTGTQYF.

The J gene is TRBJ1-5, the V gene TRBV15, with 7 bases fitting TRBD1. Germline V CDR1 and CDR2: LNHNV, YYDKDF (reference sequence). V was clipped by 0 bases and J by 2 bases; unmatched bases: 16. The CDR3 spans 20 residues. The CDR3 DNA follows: TGTGCCACCAGCAGAGATGGTGTCGGGACAGTAAATTCGGGCAATCAGCCCCAGCATTTT. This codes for CATSRDGVGTVNSGNQPQHF.

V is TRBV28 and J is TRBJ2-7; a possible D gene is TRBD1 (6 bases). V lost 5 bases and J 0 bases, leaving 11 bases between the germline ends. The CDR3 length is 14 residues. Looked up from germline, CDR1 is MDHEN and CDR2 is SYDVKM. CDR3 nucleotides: TGTGCCAGCAGTAAGACAGGTGACTCCTACGAGCAGTACTTC. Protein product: CASSKTGDSYEQYF.

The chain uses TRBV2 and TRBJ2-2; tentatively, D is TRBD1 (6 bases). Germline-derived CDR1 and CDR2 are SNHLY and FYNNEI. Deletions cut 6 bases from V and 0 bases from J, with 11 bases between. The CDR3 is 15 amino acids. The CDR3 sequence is CASSTDRANTGELFF. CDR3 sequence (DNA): TGTGCCAGCAGCACGGACAGAGCGAACACCGGGGAGCTGTTTTTT.

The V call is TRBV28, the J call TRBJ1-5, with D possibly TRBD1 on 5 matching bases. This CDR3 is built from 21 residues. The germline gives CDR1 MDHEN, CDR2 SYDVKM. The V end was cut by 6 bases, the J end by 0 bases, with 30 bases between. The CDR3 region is CASSVPSQENIGFSSNQPQHF. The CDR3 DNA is TGTGCCAGCAGCGTCCCGTCACAGGAGAATATTGGATTTAGTAGCAATCAGCCCCAGCATTTT.

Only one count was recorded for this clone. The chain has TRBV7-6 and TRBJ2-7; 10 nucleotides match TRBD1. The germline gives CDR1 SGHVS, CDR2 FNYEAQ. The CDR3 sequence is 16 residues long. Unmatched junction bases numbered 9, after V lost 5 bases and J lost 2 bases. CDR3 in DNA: TGTGCCAGCAGCCCAAGCTCGGGACAGGGGCCCTACGAGCAGTACTTC. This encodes CASSPSSGQGPYEQYF.

DNA of the CDR3: TGCGCCAGCAGCCAAGTAGGGACAGACTATGGCTACACCTTC. Translated, it gives CASSQVGTDYGYTF. The chain is built from TRBV4-1 and TRBJ1-2, with 7 nucleotides matching TRBD1. CDR1 is MGHRA, CDR2 YSYEKL, per germline. V was pared by 1 base and J by 3 bases, with 2 bases of the junction left unmatched. The length of the CDR3 is 14 residues.

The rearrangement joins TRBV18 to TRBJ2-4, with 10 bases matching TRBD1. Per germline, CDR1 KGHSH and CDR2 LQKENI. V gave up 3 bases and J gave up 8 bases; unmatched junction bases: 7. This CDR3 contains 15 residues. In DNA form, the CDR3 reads TGTGCCAGCTCACCCACGACAGGGGGCGGGGACATTCAGTACTTC. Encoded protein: CASSPTTGGGDIQYF.

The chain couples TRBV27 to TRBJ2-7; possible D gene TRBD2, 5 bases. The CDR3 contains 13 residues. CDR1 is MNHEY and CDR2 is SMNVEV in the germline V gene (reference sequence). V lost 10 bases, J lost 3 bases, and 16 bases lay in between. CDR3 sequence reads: CATSFGLNYEQYF. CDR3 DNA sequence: TGTGCCACCTCGTTCGGACTGAACTACGAGCAGTACTTC.

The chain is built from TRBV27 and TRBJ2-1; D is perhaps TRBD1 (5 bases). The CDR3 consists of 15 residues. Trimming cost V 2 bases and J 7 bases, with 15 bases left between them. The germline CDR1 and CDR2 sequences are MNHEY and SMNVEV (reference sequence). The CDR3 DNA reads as TGTGCCAGCAGTTTAAGGCAGGGCGTTAAGAATGAGCAGTTCTTC. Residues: CASSLRQGVKNEQFF.

CDR3 residues: CASSEGEVWTEAFF. For the CDR3, the DNA is TGTGCCAGCAGTGAAGGTGAGGTGTGGACTGAAGCTTTCTTT. The chain recombines TRBV6-1 with TRBJ1-1, with D uncertain. The germline V and J ends were trimmed by 1 base and 5 bases, with 11 bases remaining between them. This CDR3 is 14 amino acids long. Germline V gene sequence: CDR1 MNHNS, CDR2 SASEGT.

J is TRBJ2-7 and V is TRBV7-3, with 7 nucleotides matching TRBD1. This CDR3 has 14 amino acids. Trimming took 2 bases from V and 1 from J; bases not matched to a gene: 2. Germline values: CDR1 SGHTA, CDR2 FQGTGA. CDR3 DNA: TGTGCCAGCAGCTTAGCAGGGGGATCCTACGAGCAGTACTTC. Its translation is CASSLAGGSYEQYF.

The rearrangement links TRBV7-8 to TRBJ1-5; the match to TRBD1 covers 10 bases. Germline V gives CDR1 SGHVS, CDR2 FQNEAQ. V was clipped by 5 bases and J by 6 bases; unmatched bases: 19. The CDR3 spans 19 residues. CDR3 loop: CASSPKSLTGTGDRQPQHF. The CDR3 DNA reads TGTGCCAGCAGCCCGAAAAGCCTAACCGGGACAGGGGACCGTCAGCCCCAGCATTTT.

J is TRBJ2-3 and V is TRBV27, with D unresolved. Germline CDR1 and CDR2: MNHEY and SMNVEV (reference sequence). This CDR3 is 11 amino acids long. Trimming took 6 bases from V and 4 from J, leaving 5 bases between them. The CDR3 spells CASRGADTQYF. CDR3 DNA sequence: TGTGCCAGCAGGGGCGCAGATACGCAGTATTTT.

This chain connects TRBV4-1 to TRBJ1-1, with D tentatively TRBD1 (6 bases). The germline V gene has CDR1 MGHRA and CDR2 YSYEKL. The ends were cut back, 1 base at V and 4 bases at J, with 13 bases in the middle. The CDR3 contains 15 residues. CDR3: CASSQVRRDTTEAFF. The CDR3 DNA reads TGCGCCAGCAGCCAAGTTCGCAGGGACACCACTGAAGCTTTCTTT.

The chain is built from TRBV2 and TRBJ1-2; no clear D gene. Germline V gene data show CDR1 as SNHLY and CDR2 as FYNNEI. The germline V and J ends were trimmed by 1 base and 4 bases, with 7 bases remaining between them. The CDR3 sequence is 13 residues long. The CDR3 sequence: CASSEGGGYGYTF. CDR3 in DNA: TGTGCCAGCAGTGAAGGGGGAGGCTATGGCTACACCTTC.

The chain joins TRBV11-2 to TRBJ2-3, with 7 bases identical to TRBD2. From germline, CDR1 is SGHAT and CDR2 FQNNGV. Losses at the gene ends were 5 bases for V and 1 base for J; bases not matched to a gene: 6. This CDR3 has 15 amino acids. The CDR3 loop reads CASSRTGGGTDTQYF. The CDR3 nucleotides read TGTGCCAGCAGCCGAACGGGAGGAGGCACAGATACGCAGTATTTT.

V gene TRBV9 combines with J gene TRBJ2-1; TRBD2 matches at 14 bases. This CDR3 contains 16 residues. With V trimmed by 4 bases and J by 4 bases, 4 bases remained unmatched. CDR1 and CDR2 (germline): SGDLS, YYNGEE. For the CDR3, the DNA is TGTGCCAGCAGCCTTGGGACTAGCGGGGGTTACAATGAGCAGTTCTTC. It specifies CASSLGTSGGYNEQFF.

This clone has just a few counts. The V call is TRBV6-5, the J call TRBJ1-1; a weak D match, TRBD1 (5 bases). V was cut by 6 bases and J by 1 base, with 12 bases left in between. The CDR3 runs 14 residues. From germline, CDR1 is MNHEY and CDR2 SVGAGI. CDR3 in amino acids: CASRSGLGNTEAFF. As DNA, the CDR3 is TGTGCCAGCAGATCAGGGTTAGGGAACACTGAAGCTTTCTTT.